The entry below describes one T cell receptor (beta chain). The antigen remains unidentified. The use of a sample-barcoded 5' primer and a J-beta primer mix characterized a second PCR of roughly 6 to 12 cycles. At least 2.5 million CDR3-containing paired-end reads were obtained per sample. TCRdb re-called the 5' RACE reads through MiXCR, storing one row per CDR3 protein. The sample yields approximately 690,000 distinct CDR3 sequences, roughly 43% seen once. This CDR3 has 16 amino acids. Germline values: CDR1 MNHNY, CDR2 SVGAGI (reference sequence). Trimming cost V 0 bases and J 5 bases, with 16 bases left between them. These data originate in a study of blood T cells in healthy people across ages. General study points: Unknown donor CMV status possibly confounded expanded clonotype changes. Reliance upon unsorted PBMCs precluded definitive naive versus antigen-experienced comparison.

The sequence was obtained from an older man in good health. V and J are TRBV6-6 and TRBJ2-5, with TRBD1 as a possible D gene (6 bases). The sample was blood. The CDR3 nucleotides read TGTGCCAGCAGTTACTCGAGCTATGGGGGCAGGGAGACCCAGTACTTC. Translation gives CASSYSSYGGRETQYF.